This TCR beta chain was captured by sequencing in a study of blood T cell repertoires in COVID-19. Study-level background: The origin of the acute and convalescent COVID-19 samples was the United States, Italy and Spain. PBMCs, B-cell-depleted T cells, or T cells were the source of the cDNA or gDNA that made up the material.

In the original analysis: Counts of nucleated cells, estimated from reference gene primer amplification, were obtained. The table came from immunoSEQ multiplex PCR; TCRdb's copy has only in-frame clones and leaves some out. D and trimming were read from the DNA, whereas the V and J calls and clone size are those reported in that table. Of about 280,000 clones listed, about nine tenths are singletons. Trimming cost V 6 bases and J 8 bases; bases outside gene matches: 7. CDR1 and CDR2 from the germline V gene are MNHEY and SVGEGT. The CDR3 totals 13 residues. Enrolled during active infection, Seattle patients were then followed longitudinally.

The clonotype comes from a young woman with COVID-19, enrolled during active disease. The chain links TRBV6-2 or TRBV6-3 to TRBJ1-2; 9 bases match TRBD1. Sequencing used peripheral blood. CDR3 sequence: CASSLGQGSGYTF. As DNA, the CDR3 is TGTGCCAGCAGCCTAGGACAGGGGAGCGGCTACACCTTC.